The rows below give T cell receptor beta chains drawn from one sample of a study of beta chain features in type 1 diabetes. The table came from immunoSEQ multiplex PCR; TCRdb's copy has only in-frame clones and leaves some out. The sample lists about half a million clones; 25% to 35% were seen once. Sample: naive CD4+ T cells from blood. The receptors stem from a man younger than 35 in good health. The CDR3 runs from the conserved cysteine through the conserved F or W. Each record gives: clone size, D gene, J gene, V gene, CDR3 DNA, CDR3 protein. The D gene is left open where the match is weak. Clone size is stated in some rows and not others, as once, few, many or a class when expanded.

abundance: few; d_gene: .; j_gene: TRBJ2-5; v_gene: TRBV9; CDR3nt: TGTGCCAGCAGCGTAGGGGCAGGGGAAGAGACCCAGTACTTC; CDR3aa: CASSVGAGEETQYF
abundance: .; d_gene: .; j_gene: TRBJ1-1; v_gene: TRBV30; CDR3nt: TGTGCCTGGAGTCAAGGGGTTCTCACTGAAGCTTTCTTT; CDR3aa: CAWSQGVLTEAFF
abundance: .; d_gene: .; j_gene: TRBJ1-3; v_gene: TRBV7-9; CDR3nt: TGTGCCAGCAGCCCCGCCCTAGGGGTGATTGGAAACACCATATATTTT; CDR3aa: CASSPALGVIGNTIYF
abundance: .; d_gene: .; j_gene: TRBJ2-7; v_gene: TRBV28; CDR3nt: TGTGCCAGCAGATCTTTGAGGGGAGACTACGAGCAGTACTTC; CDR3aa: CASRSLRGDYEQYF
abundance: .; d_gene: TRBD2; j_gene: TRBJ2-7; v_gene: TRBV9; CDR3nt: TGTGCCAGCAGCCCCGGACTAGCGGGCTCCGAGCAGTACTTC; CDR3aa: CASSPGLAGSEQYF
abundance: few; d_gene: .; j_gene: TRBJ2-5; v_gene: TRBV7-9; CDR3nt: TGTGCCAGCAGCTTAGCCGGGGTGGAGACCCAGTACTTC; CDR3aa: CASSLAGVETQYF
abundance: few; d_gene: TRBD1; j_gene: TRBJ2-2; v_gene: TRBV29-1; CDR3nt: TGCAGCGTTGAAAGGGACAGCCGCACCGGGGAGCTGTTTTTT; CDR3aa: CSVERDSRTGELFF
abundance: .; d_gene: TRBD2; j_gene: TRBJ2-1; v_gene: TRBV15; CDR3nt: TGTGCCACCAGCTATAGCGGGGCCTACAATGAGCAGTTCTTC; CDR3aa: CATSYSGAYNEQFF
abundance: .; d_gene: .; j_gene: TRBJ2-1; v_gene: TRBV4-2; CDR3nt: TGTGCCAGCAGCCTCTTGAGGGCGGACAATGAGCAGTTCTTC; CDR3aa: CASSLLRADNEQFF
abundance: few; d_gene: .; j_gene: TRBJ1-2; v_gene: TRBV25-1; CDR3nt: TGTGCCAGCAGTGGGGGGCAAACCTATGGCTACACCTTC; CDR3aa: CASSGGQTYGYTF
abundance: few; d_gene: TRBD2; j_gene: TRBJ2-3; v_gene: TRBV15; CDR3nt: TGTGCCACCAGTACGGGAGGGTACTCAACGGATACGCAGTATTTT; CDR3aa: CATSTGGYSTDTQYF
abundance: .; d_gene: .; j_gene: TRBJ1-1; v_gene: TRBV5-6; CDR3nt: TGTGCCAGCAGCTTGTCTACACAGGGAAGAACTGAAGCTTTCTTT; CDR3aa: CASSLSTQGRTEAFF
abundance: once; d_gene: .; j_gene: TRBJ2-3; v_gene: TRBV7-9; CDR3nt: TGTGCCAGCAGCGGGGGCGGACGCACAGATACGCAGTATTTT; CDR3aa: CASSGGGRTDTQYF
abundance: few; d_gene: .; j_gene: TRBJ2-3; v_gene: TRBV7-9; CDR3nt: TGTGCCAGCAGCTTATCCACAGATACGCAGTATTTT; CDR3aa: CASSLSTDTQYF
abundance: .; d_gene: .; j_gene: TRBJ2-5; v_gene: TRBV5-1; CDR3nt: TGCGCCAGCAGCTTGGAATGGGCGAGGGCCCAAGAGACCCAGTACTTC; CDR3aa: CASSLEWARAQETQYF
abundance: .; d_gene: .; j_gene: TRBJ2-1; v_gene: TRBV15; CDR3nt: TGTGCCACCAGCAGAGTCCGCCGCAATGAGCAGTTCTTC; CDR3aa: CATSRVRRNEQFF
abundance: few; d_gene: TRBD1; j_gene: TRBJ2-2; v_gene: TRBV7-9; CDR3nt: TGTGCCAGCAGCCCTGGGACAGGGGTGGACACCGGGGAGCTGTTTTTT; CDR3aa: CASSPGTGVDTGELFF
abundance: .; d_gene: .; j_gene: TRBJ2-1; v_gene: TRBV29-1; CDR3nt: TGCAGCGTTGAGGGGGGACACAGCTCCTACAATGAGCAGTTCTTC; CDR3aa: CSVEGGHSSYNEQFF
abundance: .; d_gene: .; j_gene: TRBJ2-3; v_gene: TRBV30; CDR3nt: TGTGCCTGGAGTGCATTAGTACGGAACACAGATACGCAGTATTTT; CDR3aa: CAWSALVRNTDTQYF
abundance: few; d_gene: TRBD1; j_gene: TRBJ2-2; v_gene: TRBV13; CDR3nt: TGTGCCAGCAGCTTAATCCTCCGGCTGCGAGGACAGGGGGGCACCGGGGAGCTGTTTTTT; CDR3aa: CASSLILRLRGQGGTGELFF
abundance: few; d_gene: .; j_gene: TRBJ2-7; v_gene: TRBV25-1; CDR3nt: TGTGCCAGCAGTGAACCCGGGACAAAGTACGAGCAGTACTTC; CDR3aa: CASSEPGTKYEQYF
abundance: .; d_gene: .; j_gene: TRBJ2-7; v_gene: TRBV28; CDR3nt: TGTGCCAGCAGTTCTCTGGGGATTCCTAAGCAGTACTTC; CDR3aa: CASSSLGIPKQYF